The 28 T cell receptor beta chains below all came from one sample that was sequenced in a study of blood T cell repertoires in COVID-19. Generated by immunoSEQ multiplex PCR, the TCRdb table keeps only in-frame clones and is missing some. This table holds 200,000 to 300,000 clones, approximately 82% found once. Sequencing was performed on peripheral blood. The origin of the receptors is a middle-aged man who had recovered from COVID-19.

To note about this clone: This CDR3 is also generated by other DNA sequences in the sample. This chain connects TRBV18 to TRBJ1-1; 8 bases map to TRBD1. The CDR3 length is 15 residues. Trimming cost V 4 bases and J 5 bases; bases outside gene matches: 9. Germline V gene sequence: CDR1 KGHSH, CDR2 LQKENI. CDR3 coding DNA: TGTGCCAGCTCACAGGGAACAGGGGGATTTACTGAAGCTTTCTTT. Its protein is CASSQGTGGFTEAFF.

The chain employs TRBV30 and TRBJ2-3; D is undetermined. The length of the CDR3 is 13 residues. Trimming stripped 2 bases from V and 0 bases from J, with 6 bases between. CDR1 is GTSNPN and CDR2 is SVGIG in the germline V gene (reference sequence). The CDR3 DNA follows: TGTGCCTGGAGTTTTATCAGCACAGATACGCAGTATTTT. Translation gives CAWSFISTDTQYF.

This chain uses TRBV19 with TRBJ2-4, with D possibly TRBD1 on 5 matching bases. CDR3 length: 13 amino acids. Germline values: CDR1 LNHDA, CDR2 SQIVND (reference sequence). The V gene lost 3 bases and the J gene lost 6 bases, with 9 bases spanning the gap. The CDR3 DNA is TGTGCCAGTAGTATTAATCAGGGAAACATTCAGTACTTC. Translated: CASSINQGNIQYF.

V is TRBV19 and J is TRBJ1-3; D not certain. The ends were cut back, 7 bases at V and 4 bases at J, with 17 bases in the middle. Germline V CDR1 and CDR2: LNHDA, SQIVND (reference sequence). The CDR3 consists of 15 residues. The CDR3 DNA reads TGTGCCAGTATTGCACCGGGAACAATCGGAAACACCATATATTTT. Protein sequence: CASIAPGTIGNTIYF.

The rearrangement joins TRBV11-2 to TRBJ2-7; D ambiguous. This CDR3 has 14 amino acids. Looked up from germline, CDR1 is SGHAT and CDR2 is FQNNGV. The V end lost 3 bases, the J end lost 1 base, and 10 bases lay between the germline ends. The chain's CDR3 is CASSFSAVSYEQYF. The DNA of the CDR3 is TGTGCCAGCAGCTTTAGTGCGGTATCCTACGAGCAGTACTTC.

In DNA form, the CDR3 reads TGTGCCAGTAGTAATGAGGCAGCTAAGCAGTTCTTC. Its translation is CASSNEAAKQFF. The genes are TRBV19 and TRBJ2-1; D is ambiguous. The germline V gene encodes CDR1 LNHDA and CDR2 SQIVND (reference sequence). The germline V and J ends were trimmed by 4 bases and 11 bases, with 12 bases remaining between them. This CDR3 is built from 12 residues.

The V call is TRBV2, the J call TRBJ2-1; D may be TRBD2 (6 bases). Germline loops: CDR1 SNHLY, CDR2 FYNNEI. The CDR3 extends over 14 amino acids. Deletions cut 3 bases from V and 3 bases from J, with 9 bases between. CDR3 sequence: CASSEEGLYNEQFF. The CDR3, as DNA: TGTGCCAGCAGTGAGGAGGGACTCTACAATGAGCAGTTCTTC.

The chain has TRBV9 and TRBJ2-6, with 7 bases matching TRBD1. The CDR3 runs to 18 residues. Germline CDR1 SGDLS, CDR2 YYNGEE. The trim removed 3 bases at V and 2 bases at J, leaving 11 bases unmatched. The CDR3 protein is CASSGPGTVRAGANVLTF. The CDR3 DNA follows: TGTGCCAGCAGCGGCCCCGGGACAGTTAGGGCTGGGGCCAACGTCCTGACTTTC.

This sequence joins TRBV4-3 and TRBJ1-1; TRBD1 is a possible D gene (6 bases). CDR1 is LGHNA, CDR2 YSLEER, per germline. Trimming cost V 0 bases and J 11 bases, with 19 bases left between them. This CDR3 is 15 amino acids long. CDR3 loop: CASSQDGGAQREAFF. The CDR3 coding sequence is TGCGCCAGCAGCCAAGATGGGGGGGCGCAACGGGAGGCTTTCTTT.

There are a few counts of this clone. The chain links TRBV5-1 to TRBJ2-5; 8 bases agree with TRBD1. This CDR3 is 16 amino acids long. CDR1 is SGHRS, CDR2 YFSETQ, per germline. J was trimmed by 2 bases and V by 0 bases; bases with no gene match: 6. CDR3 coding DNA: TGCGCCAGCAGCTTGGCTCAGGGGGCCTTACAAGAGACCCAGTACTTC. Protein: CASSLAQGALQETQYF. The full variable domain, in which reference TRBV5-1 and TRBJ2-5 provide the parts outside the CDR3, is KAGVTQTPRYLIKTRGQQVTLSCSPISGHRSVSWYQQTPGQGLQFLFEYFSETQRNKGNFPGRFSGRQFSNSRSEMNVSTLELGDSALYLCASSLAQGALQETQYFGPGTRLLVL.

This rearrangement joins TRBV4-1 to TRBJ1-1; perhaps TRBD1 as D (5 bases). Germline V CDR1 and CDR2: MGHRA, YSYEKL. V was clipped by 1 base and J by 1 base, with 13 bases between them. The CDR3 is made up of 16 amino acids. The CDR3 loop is CASSQGFLRGNTEAFF. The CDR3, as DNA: TGCGCCAGCAGCCAAGGCTTCTTAAGGGGGAACACTGAAGCTTTCTTT.

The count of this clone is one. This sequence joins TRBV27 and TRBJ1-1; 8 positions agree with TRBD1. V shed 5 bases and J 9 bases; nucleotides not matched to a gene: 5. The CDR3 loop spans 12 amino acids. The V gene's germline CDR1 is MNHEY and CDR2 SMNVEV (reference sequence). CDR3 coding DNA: TGTGCCAGCAGTGGACAGGGAAAGAAAGCTTTCTTT. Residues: CASSGQGKKAFF.

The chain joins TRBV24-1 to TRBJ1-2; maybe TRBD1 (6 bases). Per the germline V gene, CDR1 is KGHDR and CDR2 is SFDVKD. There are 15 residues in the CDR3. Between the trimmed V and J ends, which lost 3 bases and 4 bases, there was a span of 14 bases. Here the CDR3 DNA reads TGTGCCACCAGTGATCCCGGACAGCCACCCTATGGCTACACCTTC. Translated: CATSDPGQPPYGYTF.

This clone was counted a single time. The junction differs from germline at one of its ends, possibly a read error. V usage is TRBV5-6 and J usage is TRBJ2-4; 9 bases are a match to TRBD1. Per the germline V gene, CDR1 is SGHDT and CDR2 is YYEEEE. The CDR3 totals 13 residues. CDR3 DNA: TGTGCCAGCAACATCCTTGGGGGGGACAGGGTCAGGTTC. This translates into CASNILGGDRVRF.

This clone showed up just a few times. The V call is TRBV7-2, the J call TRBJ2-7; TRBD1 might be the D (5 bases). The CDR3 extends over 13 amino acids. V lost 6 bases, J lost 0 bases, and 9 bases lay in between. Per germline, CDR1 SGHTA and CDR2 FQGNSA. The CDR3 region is CASRQEFSYEQYF. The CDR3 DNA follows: TGTGCCAGCAGACAGGAGTTCTCCTACGAGCAGTACTTC.

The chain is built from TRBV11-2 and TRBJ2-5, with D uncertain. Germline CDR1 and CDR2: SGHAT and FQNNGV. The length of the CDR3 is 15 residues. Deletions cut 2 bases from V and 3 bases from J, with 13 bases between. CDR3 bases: TGTGCCAGCAGCTTAAGCCGAACGGGTGAAGAGACCCAGTACTTC. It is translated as CASSLSRTGEETQYF. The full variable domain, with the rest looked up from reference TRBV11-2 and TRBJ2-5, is EAGVAQSPRYKIIEKRQSVAFWCNPISGHATLYWYQQILGQGPKLLIQFQNNGVVDDSQLPKDRFSAERLKGVDSTLKIQPAKLEDSAVYLCASSLSRTGEETQYFGPGTRLLVL.

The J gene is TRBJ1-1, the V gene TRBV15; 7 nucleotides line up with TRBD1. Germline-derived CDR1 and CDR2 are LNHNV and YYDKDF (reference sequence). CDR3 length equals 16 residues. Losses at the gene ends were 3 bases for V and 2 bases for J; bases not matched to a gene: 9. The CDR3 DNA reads TGTGCCACCAGCAGCCATCCGGGGGACAGCAACACTGAAGCTTTCTTT. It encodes CATSSHPGDSNTEAFF.

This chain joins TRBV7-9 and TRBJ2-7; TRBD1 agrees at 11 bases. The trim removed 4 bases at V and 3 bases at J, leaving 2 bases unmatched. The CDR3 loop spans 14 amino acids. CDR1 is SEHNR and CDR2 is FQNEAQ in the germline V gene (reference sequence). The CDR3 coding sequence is TGTGCCAGCAGCTCCGGGACAGGGGGCTACGAGCAGTACTTC. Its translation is CASSSGTGGYEQYF.

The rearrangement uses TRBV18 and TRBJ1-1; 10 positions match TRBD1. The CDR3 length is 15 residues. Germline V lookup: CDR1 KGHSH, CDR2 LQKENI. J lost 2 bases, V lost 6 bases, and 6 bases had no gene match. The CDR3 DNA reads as TGTGCCAGCTCTCCCGGGACAGGGGATAACACTGAAGCTTTCTTT. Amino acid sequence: CASSPGTGDNTEAFF.

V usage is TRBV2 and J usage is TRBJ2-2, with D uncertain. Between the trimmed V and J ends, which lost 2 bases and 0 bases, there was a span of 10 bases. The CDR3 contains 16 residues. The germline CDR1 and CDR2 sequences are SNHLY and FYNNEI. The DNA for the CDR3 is TGTGCCAGCAGTGAATTGGCAGTTCCGAACACCGGGGAGCTGTTTTTT. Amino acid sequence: CASSELAVPNTGELFF.

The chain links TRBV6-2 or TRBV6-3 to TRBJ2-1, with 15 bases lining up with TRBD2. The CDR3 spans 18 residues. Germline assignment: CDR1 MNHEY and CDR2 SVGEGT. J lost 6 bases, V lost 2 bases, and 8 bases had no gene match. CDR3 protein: CASSYGPRTSGRVNEQFF. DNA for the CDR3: TGTGCCAGCAGTTACGGCCCTCGGACTAGCGGGAGGGTCAATGAGCAGTTCTTC.

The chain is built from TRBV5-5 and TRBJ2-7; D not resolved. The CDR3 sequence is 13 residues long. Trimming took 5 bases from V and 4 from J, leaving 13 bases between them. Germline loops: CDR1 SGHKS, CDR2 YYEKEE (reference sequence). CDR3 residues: CASSMGRRYEQYF. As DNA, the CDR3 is TGTGCCAGCAGTATGGGCAGAAGGTACGAGCAGTACTTC.

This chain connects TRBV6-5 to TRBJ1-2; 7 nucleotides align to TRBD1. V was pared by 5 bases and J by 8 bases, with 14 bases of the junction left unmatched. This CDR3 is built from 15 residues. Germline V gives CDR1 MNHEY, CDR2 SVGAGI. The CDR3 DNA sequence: TGTGCCAGCAGTCCCAACCTGGACAGGCGGCAGGGCTACACCTTC. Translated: CASSPNLDRRQGYTF.

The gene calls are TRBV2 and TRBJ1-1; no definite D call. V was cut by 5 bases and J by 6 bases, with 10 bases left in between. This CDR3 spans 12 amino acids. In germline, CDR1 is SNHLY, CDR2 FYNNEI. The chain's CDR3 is CASSRMESEAFF. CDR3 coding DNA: TGTGCCAGCAGTCGAATGGAGTCTGAAGCTTTCTTT.

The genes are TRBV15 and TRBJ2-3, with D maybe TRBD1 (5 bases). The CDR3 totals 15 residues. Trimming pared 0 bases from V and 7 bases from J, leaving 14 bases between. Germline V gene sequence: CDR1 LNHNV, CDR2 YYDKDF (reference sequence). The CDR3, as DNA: TGTGCCACCAGCAGAGATGTCGTGACAGAACATACGCAGTATTTT. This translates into CATSRDVVTEHTQYF.

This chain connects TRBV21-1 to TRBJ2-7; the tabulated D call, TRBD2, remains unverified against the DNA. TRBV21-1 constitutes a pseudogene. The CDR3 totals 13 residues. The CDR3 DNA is TGTGCCAGGCGCATAGAATACTCCTACGAGCAGTACTTC. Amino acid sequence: CARRIEYSYEQYF.

The CDR3 DNA reads TGCGCCAGCAGTGACCCCGACCCCCAAGCGGGAGGGCTTGGGAGCTCCTACAATGAGCAGTTCTTC. As protein: CASSDPDPQAGGLGSSYNEQFF. This chain uses TRBV10-2 with TRBJ2-1; TRBD2 agrees at 10 bases. The germline gives CDR1 WSHSY, CDR2 SAAADI. CDR3 size: 22 residues. V shed 3 bases and J 0 bases; nucleotides not matched to a gene: 20.

The DNA of the CDR3 is TGTGCCATCAGTGAGTCGGAGGGCCGCAACACCATATATTTT. Amino acids: CAISESEGRNTIYF. The chain couples TRBV10-3 to TRBJ1-3; no clear D. V gave up 0 bases and J gave up 7 bases, with 10 bases separating them. Germline V lookup: CDR1 ENHRY, CDR2 SYGVKD. The CDR3 contains 14 residues.